This TCR beta chain derives from a study of blood T cell repertoires in COVID-19. Study background: COVID-19 samples collected from the United States, Italy and Spain covered acute and convalescent phases. The cDNA or gDNA used as material had been derived from T cells, B-cell-depleted T cells, or PBMCs.

Per the authors' pipeline: Estimation of nucleated cell counts was performed using reference gene primer amplification. Generated by immunoSEQ multiplex PCR, the TCRdb table keeps only in-frame clones and is missing some. Clone size and the V and J calls come from that table; the DNA yielded D and trimming. The table has hundreds of thousands of clones, over 70% seen once. Germline loops: CDR1 MDHEN, CDR2 SYDVKM. V gave up 5 bases and J gave up 1 base, with 8 bases separating them. There are 13 residues in the CDR3. Sample: peripheral blood. This clonotype originated in a woman older than 75 with acute or convalescent COVID-19. The rearrangement links TRBV28 to TRBJ1-1; no firm D call. The CDR3, as DNA: TGTGCCAGCAGTCCCCGGGGGAACACTGAAGCTTTCTTT. Amino acid sequence: CASSPRGNTEAFF. Full variable domain (missing parts from reference TRBV28 and TRBJ1-1): DVKVTQSSRYLVKRTGEKVFLECVQDMDHENMFWYRQDPGLGLRLIYFSYDVKMKEKGDIPEGYSVSREKKERFSLILESASTNQTSMYLCASSPRGNTEAFFGQGTRLTVV.